The 27 T cell receptor beta chains below were found in one sample sequenced in a study of cytomegalovirus exposure and HLA in healthy donors. Data came from immunoSEQ multiplex PCR; TCRdb stores just in-frame clones and leaves some out. The table records about 49,000 clones, around nine tenths of them present only once. Material for sequencing was PBMCs. The source of these receptors is a young man in good health and CMV-seronegative.

The chain combines TRBV19 with TRBJ2-7; TRBD2 matches at 10 bases. With 3 bases clipped from V and 2 bases from J, the junction kept 4 bases outside the gene matches. Germline CDR1 reads LNHDA; CDR2 reads SQIVND (reference sequence). There are 15 residues in the CDR3. The CDR3 sequence: CASSILAGETYEQYF. The CDR3 DNA reads TGTGCCAGTAGTATCCTAGCGGGAGAGACCTACGAGCAGTACTTC.

The chain is built from TRBV19 and TRBJ2-2; D unresolved. The CDR3 sequence is 14 residues long. Trimming took 5 bases from V and 6 from J, leaving 13 bases between them. The germline V gene has CDR1 LNHDA and CDR2 SQIVND (reference sequence). CDR3 protein: CASSPRSIAGELFF. The CDR3 DNA is TGTGCCAGTAGTCCCCGAAGTATAGCCGGGGAGCTGTTTTTT.

The J gene is TRBJ1-6, the V gene TRBV19, with TRBD1 matching over 7 bases. The CDR3 is made up of 13 amino acids. Germline lookup yields CDR1 LNHDA and CDR2 SQIVND (reference sequence). After removal of 7 bases from V and 11 bases from J, the junction contained 8 bases not matched to a gene. The CDR3 is CASTGQGVTPLHF. As DNA, the CDR3 is TGTGCCAGTACGGGGCAGGGGGTAACACCCCTCCACTTT. The complete variable domain, with remaining parts taken from reference TRBV19 and TRBJ1-6, reads DGGITQSPKYLFRKEGQNVTLSCEQNLNHDAMYWYRQDPGQGLRLIYYSQIVNDFQKGDIAEGYSVSREKKESFPLTVTSAQKNPTAFYLCASTGQGVTPLHFGNGTRLTVT.

This sequence joins TRBV28 and TRBJ2-2, with 9 bases identical to TRBD2. The ends lost 6 bases at V and 4 bases at J; junction bases unmatched: 12. The length of the CDR3 is 17 residues. CDR1 MDHEN and CDR2 SYDVKM come from the germline V gene. This chain's CDR3 is CASSAAGLAGATGELFF. For the CDR3, the DNA is TGTGCCAGCAGCGCCGCCGGTTTAGCGGGAGCCACCGGGGAGCTGTTTTTT.

The chain has TRBV29-1 and TRBJ2-6; TRBD2 is a possible D gene (6 bases). The CDR3 consists of 21 residues. The germline gives CDR1 SQVTM, CDR2 ANQGSEA. V was shortened by 0 bases and J by 0 bases, with 24 bases between the two germline ends. DNA of the CDR3: TGCAGCGTTGAAGATCTAGGATGGGGGGACGGAGTTCTCTCTGGGGCCAACGTCCTGACTTTC. Its protein product is CSVEDLGWGDGVLSGANVLTF.

The chain links TRBV25-1 to TRBJ2-3, with TRBD2 identical over 9 bases. V dropped 9 bases and J dropped 7; count of bases not matched to a gene: 5. This CDR3 spans 12 amino acids. Germline CDR1 is MGHDK and CDR2 is SYGVNS. CDR3 sequence (DNA): TGTGCCAGTAGCGGGAGTTTAAATACGCAGTATTTT. It specifies CASSGSLNTQYF.

This chain joins TRBV19 and TRBJ1-4; D might be TRBD1 (6 bases). Looked up from germline, CDR1 is LNHDA and CDR2 is SQIVND (reference sequence). The ends were cut back, 5 bases at V and 6 bases at J, with 19 bases in the middle. The CDR3 runs 16 residues. This CDR3 reads CASSLPTVRGYEKLFF. In DNA, the CDR3 is TGTGCCAGTAGTTTGCCAACAGTGAGGGGGTATGAAAAACTGTTTTTT.

The chain has TRBV9 and TRBJ2-5; 10 positions match TRBD2. Trimming took 4 bases from V and 1 from J; bases not matched to a gene: 7. The CDR3 is made up of 16 amino acids. In germline, CDR1 is SGDLS, CDR2 YYNGEE. CDR3 bases: TGTGCCAGCAGCCCACGAGCGGGAGGGGTCCAAGAGACCCAGTACTTC. Its translation is CASSPRAGGVQETQYF. Looking up the rest from reference TRBV9 and TRBJ2-5 gives the full variable domain: DSGVTQTPKHLITATGQRVTLRCSPRSGDLSVYWYQQSLDQGLQFLIQYYNGEERAKGNILERFSAQQFPDLHSELNLSSLELGDSALYFCASSPRAGGVQETQYFGPGTRLLVL.

The chain employs TRBV15 and TRBJ2-2; D not certain. The V and J ends lost 4 bases and 7 bases respectively, with 7 bases between them. The CDR3 has 12 residues. The V gene's germline CDR1 is LNHNV and CDR2 YYDKDF (reference sequence). CDR3: CATSTWSGELFF. The DNA of the CDR3 is TGTGCCACCAGCACCTGGAGCGGGGAGCTGTTTTTT.

The rearrangement links TRBV7-2 to TRBJ2-1; unclear D gene. The germline V gene encodes CDR1 SGHTA and CDR2 FQGNSA. Trimming stripped 5 bases from V and 8 bases from J, with 10 bases between. This CDR3 comprises 12 residues. In nucleotides, the CDR3 is TGTGCCAGCAGCGCCTTAATAGATGAGCAGTTCTTC. Its protein product is CASSALIDEQFF.

The chain recombines TRBV5-1 with TRBJ2-2; D gene uncertain. The germline V gene has CDR1 SGHRS and CDR2 YFSETQ. CDR3 length equals 14 residues. Trimming shortened V by 4 bases and J by 4 bases, and 11 bases separated the two germline ends. The CDR3 nucleotides are TGCGCCAGCAGCCCACAGAGACGCACCGGGGAGCTGTTTTTT. Translated: CASSPQRRTGELFF.

The chain links TRBV27 to TRBJ2-2; the match to TRBD2 covers 7 bases. CDR3 length: 15 residues. V dropped 6 bases and J dropped 4; count of bases not matched to a gene: 8. The V gene's germline CDR1 is MNHEY and CDR2 SMNVEV (reference sequence). CDR3 sequence (DNA): TGTGCCAGCAGAAGGGAGGGGTCGTTCACCGGGGAGCTGTTTTTT. Its translation: CASRREGSFTGELFF.

This clone is labeled medium-sized. The chain couples TRBV11-3 to TRBJ2-7, with a tentative D call TRBD1 (6 bases). The V gene lost 5 bases and the J gene lost 3 bases, with 11 bases spanning the gap. CDR3 length equals 13 residues. Germline V gene data show CDR1 as SGHNT and CDR2 as YENEEA. The CDR3 is CASSPTDSYEQYF. The DNA for the CDR3 is TGTGCCAGCAGCCCAACGGACAGCTACGAGCAGTACTTC.

This chain connects TRBV30 to TRBJ2-3; no firm D call. Germline V gene sequence: CDR1 GTSNPN, CDR2 SVGIG (reference sequence). V was cut by 4 bases and J by 1 base, with 18 bases left in between. This CDR3 region has 16 residues. CDR3 residues: CAWKKAPRWGTDTQYF. DNA of the CDR3: TGTGCCTGGAAGAAGGCCCCGAGGTGGGGCACAGATACGCAGTATTTT.

This clone was seen a single time. This chain joins TRBV15 and TRBJ1-5, with TRBD1 as a possible D gene (6 bases). The CDR3 contains 13 residues. CDR1 is LNHNV and CDR2 is YYDKDF in the germline V gene (reference sequence). The ends were cut back, 6 bases at V and 7 bases at J, with 13 bases in the middle. CDR3 residues: CATSREGDQPQHF. Here the CDR3 DNA reads TGTGCCACCAGTCGGGAGGGGGACCAGCCCCAGCATTTT.

The chain's CDR3 is CASTPVGGTGMLDTQYF. The CDR3 region has the DNA TGTGCCAGCACCCCGGTAGGGGGGACAGGGATGTTGGATACGCAGTATTTT. The genes are TRBV13 and TRBJ2-3, with 9 bases matching TRBD1. This CDR3 is 17 amino acids long. V dropped 7 bases and J dropped 6; count of bases not matched to a gene: 17. Germline assignment: CDR1 PRHDT and CDR2 FYEKMQ (reference sequence).

The rearrangement links TRBV19 to TRBJ2-7; 10 positions match TRBD1. J was trimmed by 2 bases and V by 4 bases; bases with no gene match: 5. The CDR3 consists of 15 residues. Germline CDR1 reads LNHDA; CDR2 reads SQIVND (reference sequence). CDR3 loop: CASSTTGTGAYEQYF. The CDR3 region has the DNA TGTGCCAGTAGTACAACCGGGACAGGGGCCTACGAGCAGTACTTC.

The V and J genes are TRBV9 and TRBJ2-3; possible D gene TRBD2, 7 bases. The germline V gene has CDR1 SGDLS and CDR2 YYNGEE. Trimming pared 3 bases from V and 2 bases from J, leaving 13 bases between. This CDR3 is 15 amino acids long. The CDR3 reads CASSGGGGTTDTQYF. The CDR3 DNA is TGTGCCAGCAGCGGGGGGGGCGGGACCACAGATACGCAGTATTTT.

The J gene is TRBJ1-4, the V gene TRBV5-1, with 8 bases aligning to TRBD1. This CDR3 has 17 amino acids. The germline gives CDR1 SGHRS, CDR2 YFSETQ. With V trimmed by 0 bases and J by 7 bases, 11 bases remained unmatched. For the CDR3, the DNA is TGCGCCAGCAGCTTGGGGACGACAGGGGCTTTTGGTGAAAAACTGTTTTTT. It encodes CASSLGTTGAFGEKLFF.

The table lists this clone with a few counts. The chain couples TRBV28 to TRBJ2-7, with 10 nucleotides matching TRBD2. Germline lookup yields CDR1 MDHEN and CDR2 SYDVKM. The J segment lost 5 bases and the V segment lost 7 bases, leaving 5 bases of the junction unmatched. This CDR3 has 13 residues. Here the CDR3 DNA reads TGTGCCAGCACTCTAGCGGGAGCCAACGAGCAGTACTTC. The encoded protein is CASTLAGANEQYF.

The chain is built from TRBV7-9 and TRBJ2-5; 15 bases agree with TRBD2. With 5 bases clipped from V and 4 bases from J, the junction kept 5 bases outside the gene matches. From germline, CDR1 is SEHNR and CDR2 FQNEAQ (reference sequence). This CDR3 spans 16 amino acids. The chain's CDR3 is CASSDGTSGGRETQYF. The CDR3 DNA sequence: TGTGCCAGCAGCGATGGGACTAGCGGGGGGCGAGAGACCCAGTACTTC.

This CDR3 reads CAWSPGLAGTGELFF. Written as DNA, the CDR3 is TGTGCCTGGAGTCCCGGACTAGCGGGAACCGGGGAGCTGTTTTTT. J is TRBJ2-2 and V is TRBV30; TRBD2 aligns across 12 bases. V lost 2 bases, J lost 5 bases, and 3 bases stayed unmatched. CDR3 length: 15 residues. CDR1 and CDR2 (germline): GTSNPN, SVGIG (reference sequence).

This clone was seen only a few times. The chain links TRBV6-1 to TRBJ2-7, with TRBD1 identical over 8 bases. V lost 1 base and J lost 2; bases outside the gene matches: 1. The CDR3 has 14 amino acids. The V gene's germline CDR1 is MNHNS and CDR2 SASEGT. Here the CDR3 reads CASSEGTGTYEQYF. Written as DNA, the CDR3 is TGTGCCAGCAGTGAAGGGACAGGGACCTACGAGCAGTACTTC.

The chain recombines TRBV7-9 with TRBJ2-5; 10 bases line up with TRBD1. CDR3 size: 14 residues. The V and J ends lost 4 bases and 4 bases, in that order; junction bases with no gene match: 3. CDR1 is SEHNR and CDR2 is FQNEAQ in the germline V gene (reference sequence). Here the CDR3 reads CASSWTGGLETQYF. In DNA form, the CDR3 reads TGTGCCAGCAGCTGGACAGGGGGGCTAGAGACCCAGTACTTC.

This rearrangement joins TRBV7-6 to TRBJ2-7, with 9 bases fitting TRBD2. This CDR3 has 14 amino acids. Germline trimming cut 1 base from V and 5 bases from J; bases unmatched to any gene: 3. Germline CDR1 SGHVS, CDR2 FNYEAQ. In DNA form, the CDR3 reads TGTGCCAGCAGCTTAGTTAGCGGGAGTCACGAGCAGTACTTC. It specifies CASSLVSGSHEQYF.

V gene TRBV6-1 combines with J gene TRBJ1-2; weak D call: TRBD1 (6 bases). Germline V gives CDR1 MNHNS, CDR2 SASEGT. The germline V and J ends were trimmed by 6 bases and 0 bases, with 11 bases remaining between them. The CDR3 contains 14 residues. The CDR3 coding sequence is TGTGCCAGCAGGACTTGGACAGCTAACTATGGCTACACCTTC. Its translation is CASRTWTANYGYTF.

The chain is built from TRBV5-4 and TRBJ2-2; D is perhaps TRBD2 (6 bases). The CDR3 spans 17 residues. V dropped 4 bases and J dropped 1 base, with 17 bases sitting between them. Looked up from germline, CDR1 is SGHNT and CDR2 is YYREEE (reference sequence). The CDR3 nucleotides are TGTGCCAGCAGCCGCCCCTCTAGCGAACTGAACACCGGGGAGCTGTTTTTT. Translation: CASSRPSSELNTGELFF.